This entry concerns a single T cell receptor (beta chain). Its antigen is still unknown. Each sample's TCRB immunosequencing used about 500 nanograms of biopsy DNA. Generated by immunoSEQ multiplex PCR, the TCRdb table keeps only in-frame clones and is missing some. This sample has 12,000 to 15,000 clones, with around nine tenths found just once. The data derive from a study of T cell repertoires in ileal Crohn's disease. The germline CDR1 and CDR2 sequences are ENHRY and SYGVKD. The CDR3 totals 11 residues. Between the trimmed V and J ends, which lost 3 bases and 7 bases, there was a span of 6 bases. Study-wide results and limits: High-frequency clones were more common in sorted CD8 than CD4 cells.

The chain is built from TRBV10-3 and TRBJ1-1; D is possibly TRBD1 (6 bases). The source is an adult with Crohn's disease. Sequencing was done on a sample of ileal tissue. In DNA form, the CDR3 reads TGTGCCATCAGTGAACAGGGTGAAGCTTTCTTT. It encodes CAISEQGEAFF.